The clone carrying this T cell receptor (beta chain) was detected ten times or more. As yet, its antigen is unknown. The study enrolled patients aged 18 to 65 with newly diagnosed hyperthyroidism of under 2 months' duration. It was RNA transcripts that yielded the amplified TCR beta CDR3 regions. First-round RT-PCR targeting the TCR CDR3 was performed with the HTBI primer set. MiXCR, applied by TCRdb to the multiplex PCR reads, yields one record per CDR3 protein. The top ten hold approximately 7.5% of the sample, which has hundreds of thousands of distinct CDR3 sequences, approximately 14% seen once. Germline V CDR1 and CDR2: MGHRA, YSYEKL. This CDR3 contains 14 residues. Trimming left V 4 bases short and J 7 bases short, with 11 bases between. The data were obtained in a study of T cells in Graves' hyperthyroidism and ophthalmopathy. Study-level findings and limits: A 13 V-J model separated ophthalmopathy from stable hyperthyroidism. Blood also held most thyroid clonotypes expanded beyond 0.001.

The rearrangement uses TRBV4-1 and TRBJ1-6; D perhaps matches TRBD1 (6 bases). The sequenced material came from blood. This clonotype originated in a woman in her late teens or twenties with Graves' hyperthyroidism. Here the CDR3 reads CASSPRQENSPLHF. The CDR3 DNA is TGCGCCAGCAGCCCCCGACAGGAAAATTCACCCCTCCACTTT.